The 21 T cell receptor beta chains below were found in one sample sequenced in a study of CD4 T cells in relation to SARS-CoV-2 and coronaviruses. These receptors' antigens are unknown. The repertoire was sequenced with immunoSEQ multiplex PCR; TCRdb's copy has only in-frame clones and lacks some. The sample comprises approximately 41,000 clones, under 85% of which are singletons, and about a fifth rests with the top ten. Sequencing used memory CD4+ T cells from PBMCs, cultured in vitro. Receptor source: an adult with COVID-19.

V usage is TRBV5-1 and J usage is TRBJ2-7; TRBD2 aligns across 10 bases. After removal of 7 bases from V and 0 bases from J, the junction contained 4 bases not matched to a gene. CDR1 and CDR2 from the germline V gene are SGHRS and YFSETQ. The CDR3 length is 14 residues. DNA of the CDR3: TGCGCCAGCGGCCCTAGCGGGAGCTCCTACGAGCAGTACTTC. Translating it yields CASGPSGSSYEQYF.

The chain combines TRBV11-1 with TRBJ2-7; no reliable D call. The germline gives CDR1 SGHAT, CDR2 FQDESV (reference sequence). This CDR3 contains 13 residues. V dropped 2 bases and J dropped 3 bases, with 8 bases sitting between them. In DNA form, the CDR3 reads TGTGCCAGCAGCTTAAGTAGAGACTACGAGCAGTACTTC. Translated, it gives CASSLSRDYEQYF.

The V gene is TRBV9, the J gene TRBJ1-4; 7 nucleotides line up with TRBD1. This CDR3 contains 14 residues. CDR1 SGDLS and CDR2 YYNGEE come from the germline V gene. V gave up 2 bases and J gave up 7 bases; unmatched junction bases: 5. The CDR3 coding sequence is TGTGCCAGCAGCGTTCGACAGGGCGGTGAAAAACTGTTTTTT. Encoded protein: CASSVRQGGEKLFF.

This chain joins TRBV7-3 and TRBJ2-2, with 8 nucleotides matching TRBD2. With V trimmed by 4 bases and J by 2 bases, 9 bases remained unmatched. CDR3 length: 17 amino acids. In germline, CDR1 is SGHTA, CDR2 FQGTGA. CDR3 DNA sequence: TGTGCCAGCAGCTCCGCGGGAGCGGGAGTTAACACCGGGGAGCTGTTTTTT. This encodes CASSSAGAGVNTGELFF.

This chain connects TRBV5-1 to TRBJ2-3, with 7 bases lining up with TRBD2. The germline V gene encodes CDR1 SGHRS and CDR2 YFSETQ. Losses at the gene ends were 4 bases for V and 4 bases for J; bases not matched to a gene: 12. This CDR3 is built from 16 residues. The CDR3 nucleotides are TGCGCCAGCAGCCCCCTGAGTGGCGGGAGTTCAGATACGCAGTATTTT. Its translation is CASSPLSGGSSDTQYF.

The V gene is TRBV9, the J gene TRBJ2-7; D is possibly TRBD2 (6 bases). The CDR3 runs 16 residues. CDR1 is SGDLS, CDR2 YYNGEE, per germline. V was cut by 3 bases and J by 3 bases, with 19 bases left in between. CDR3 sequence (DNA): TGTGCCAGCAGCGCGGGACCGGACTATATCTACTACGAGCAGTACTTC. It is translated as CASSAGPDYIYYEQYF.

The chain uses TRBV5-6 and TRBJ2-6; the D is unclear. Germline V CDR1 and CDR2: SGHDT, YYEEEE. Trimming pared 7 bases from V and 2 bases from J, leaving 7 bases between. This CDR3 is 13 amino acids long. The CDR3 loop reads CASLDPGANVLTF. Written as DNA, the CDR3 is TGTGCCAGCTTGGATCCTGGGGCCAACGTCCTGACTTTC.

The V and J genes are TRBV10-3 and TRBJ2-3; 9 bases are a match to TRBD1. Trimming cost V 8 bases and J 2 bases; bases outside gene matches: 5. In germline, CDR1 is ENHRY, CDR2 SYGVKD. The CDR3 length is 14 residues. The CDR3 sequence: CAIHRDRATDTQYF. CDR3 sequence (DNA): TGTGCCATCCACCGGGACAGGGCCACAGATACGCAGTATTTT.

The genes are TRBV15 and TRBJ1-6; no definite D call. The V gene's germline CDR1 is LNHNV and CDR2 YYDKDF (reference sequence). Deletions cut 3 bases from V and 9 bases from J, with 18 bases between. The CDR3 runs 16 residues. As DNA, the CDR3 is TGTGCCACCAGCAGGGCCCCTGGAGGTAGAAGTTCACCCCTCCACTTT. Its protein is CATSRAPGGRSSPLHF. The full variable domain, rest sourced from reference TRBV15 and TRBJ1-6, is DAMVIQNPRYQVTQFGKPVTLSCSQTLNHNVMYWYQQKSSQAPKLLFHYYDKDFNNEADTPDNFQSRRPNTSFCFLDIRSPGLGDTAMYLCATSRAPGGRSSPLHFGNGTRLTVT.

The chain combines TRBV3-1 (or the pseudogene TRBV3-2) with TRBJ2-3, with 11 positions matching TRBD2. There are 17 residues in the CDR3. Unmatched junction bases numbered 7, after V lost 5 bases and J lost 0 bases. Germline assignment: CDR1 LGHDT and CDR2 YNNKEL (reference sequence). CDR3 DNA sequence: TGTGCCAGCAGCAGACGGACTAGCGGGCTTAGCACAGATACGCAGTATTTT. The encoded protein is CASSRRTSGLSTDTQYF.

This clone was observed a handful of times. The chain combines TRBV6-1 with TRBJ2-5, with 9 bases that match TRBD1. The CDR3 loop spans 15 amino acids. V trimming: 2 bases; J trimming: 5 bases; junction bases outside the gene matches: 6. Germline loops: CDR1 MNHNS, CDR2 SASEGT. CDR3 residues: CASSEQGDRVETQYF. The CDR3 bases are TGTGCCAGCAGTGAACAAGGGGACAGGGTTGAGACCCAGTACTTC.

The V and J genes are TRBV5-1 and TRBJ2-5; D is ambiguous. Germline CDR1 reads SGHRS; CDR2 reads YFSETQ. The CDR3 contains 13 residues. Trimming removed 1 base at V and 1 base at J, with 5 bases between. As DNA, the CDR3 is TGCGCCAGCAGCTTGAGTCCCCAAGAGACCCAGTACTTC. Translated: CASSLSPQETQYF.

The gene calls are TRBV6-5 and TRBJ2-3; D is ambiguous. This CDR3 has 15 residues. V was pared by 3 bases and J by 5 bases, with 15 bases between. Germline assignment: CDR1 MNHEY and CDR2 SVGAGI. CDR3 DNA: TGTGCCAGCAGTTATGCCCCTCTCCTGGGAGATACGCAGTATTTT. Encoded protein: CASSYAPLLGDTQYF.

This clone was observed a few times. Within the sample, other DNA sequences also encode this same CDR3. V and J are TRBV29-1 and TRBJ2-3, with D perhaps assigned TRBD1 or TRBD2 (6 bases each). Germline V lookup: CDR1 SQVTM, CDR2 ANQGSEA. The CDR3 sequence is 12 residues long. The CDR3 region has the DNA TGCAGTTATGGAGGGGGAACAGATACGCAGTATTTT. Protein: CSYGGGTDTQYF.

This clone was found once. This chain links TRBV7-3 with TRBJ2-1, with 8 bases aligning to TRBD1. Germline-derived CDR1 and CDR2 are SGHTA and FQGTGA. The CDR3 runs 14 residues. After removal of 4 bases from V and 10 bases from J, the junction contained 9 bases not matched to a gene. In DNA, the CDR3 is TGTGCCAGCAGCTCCACAGGGGGGATAGGCGAGCAGTTCTTC. This sequence encodes CASSSTGGIGEQFF.

This clone came up once. The chain joins TRBV24-1 to TRBJ2-3, with 16 bases fitting TRBD2. Germline V gene data show CDR1 as KGHDR and CDR2 as SFDVKD. Trimming took 4 bases from V and 1 from J; bases not matched to a gene: 10. The CDR3 loop spans 20 amino acids. CDR3 bases: TGTGCCACCAGTGACCCCGGAGGGACTAGCGGGAGGGACCGCACAGATACGCAGTATTTT. Residues: CATSDPGGTSGRDRTDTQYF.

V is TRBV6-5 and J is TRBJ2-5; D is ambiguous. Germline CDR1 and CDR2: MNHEY and SVGAGI. The length of the CDR3 is 13 residues. The germline V and J ends were trimmed by 3 bases and 2 bases, with 7 bases remaining between them. The CDR3 coding sequence is TGTGCCAGCAGTTATGGACGGCAAGAGACCCAGTACTTC. As protein: CASSYGRQETQYF.

This clone has a single count. The gene calls are TRBV7-2 and TRBJ2-7; 14 bases are shared with TRBD2. The V gene end was trimmed by 4 bases and the J gene end by 6 bases; junction bases not matched to a gene: 8. Germline V gene sequence: CDR1 SGHTA, CDR2 FQGNSA. This CDR3 contains 16 residues. In nucleotides, the CDR3 is TGTGCCAGCAGCTCGGGACTAGCGGGAGTCCGGGGCGAGCAGTACTTC. It codes for CASSSGLAGVRGEQYF.

In this sample, this clone turned up a few times. The chain joins TRBV7-2 to TRBJ2-5; D is uncertain. Trimming left V 4 bases short and J 4 bases short, with 13 bases between. This CDR3 is 14 amino acids long. In germline, CDR1 is SGHTA, CDR2 FQGNSA. CDR3 coding DNA: TGTGCCAGCAGCTCCTATGGTGGGCTAGAGACCCAGTACTTC. This gives the protein CASSSYGGLETQYF.

The chain is built from TRBV24-1 and TRBJ2-1; D possibly corresponds to TRBD2 (6 bases). The CDR3 totals 14 residues. Deletions cut 4 bases from V and 5 bases from J, with 11 bases between. Per the germline V gene, CDR1 is KGHDR and CDR2 is SFDVKD. The CDR3 DNA is TGTGCCACCAGTGACCCGGGACTCGACAATGAGCAGTTCTTC. Amino acids: CATSDPGLDNEQFF.

This clone was seen a handful of times. The chain employs TRBV7-9 and TRBJ1-4; 8 bases align to TRBD1. V lost 5 bases to trimming and J lost 5 bases; unmatched junction nucleotides: 13. The germline V gene encodes CDR1 SEHNR and CDR2 FQNEAQ (reference sequence). The CDR3 covers 17 residues. The CDR3 is CASSTTGQGVGNEKLFF. DNA for the CDR3: TGTGCCAGCAGCACTACCGGACAGGGAGTGGGAAATGAAAAACTGTTTTTT.